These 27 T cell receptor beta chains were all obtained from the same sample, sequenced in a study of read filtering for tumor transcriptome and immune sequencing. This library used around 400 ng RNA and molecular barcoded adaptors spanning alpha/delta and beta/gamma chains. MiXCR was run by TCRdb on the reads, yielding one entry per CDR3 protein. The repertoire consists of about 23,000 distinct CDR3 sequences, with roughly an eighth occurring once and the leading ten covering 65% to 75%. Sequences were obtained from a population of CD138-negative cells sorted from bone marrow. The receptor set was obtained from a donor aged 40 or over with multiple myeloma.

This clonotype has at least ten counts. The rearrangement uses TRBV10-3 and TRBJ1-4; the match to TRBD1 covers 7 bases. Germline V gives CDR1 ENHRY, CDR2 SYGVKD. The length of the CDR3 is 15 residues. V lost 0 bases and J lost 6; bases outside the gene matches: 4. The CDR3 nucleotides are TGTGCCATCAGTGAGTCGACCAGGGGGGATGAAAAACTGTTTTTT. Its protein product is CAISESTRGDEKLFF.

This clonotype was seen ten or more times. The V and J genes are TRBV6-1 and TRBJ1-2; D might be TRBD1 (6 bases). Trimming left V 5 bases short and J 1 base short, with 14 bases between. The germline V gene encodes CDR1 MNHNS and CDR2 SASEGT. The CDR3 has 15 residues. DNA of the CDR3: TGTGCCAGCAGTCACACCGGGACACTTAACTATGGCTACACCTTC. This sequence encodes CASSHTGTLNYGYTF.

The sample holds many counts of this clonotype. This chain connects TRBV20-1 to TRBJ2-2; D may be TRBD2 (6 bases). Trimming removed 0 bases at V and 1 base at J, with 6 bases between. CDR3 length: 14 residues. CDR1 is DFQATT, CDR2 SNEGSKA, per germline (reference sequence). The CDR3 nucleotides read TGCAGTGCTAGAGAGCGGGGGAACACCGGGGAGCTGTTTTTT. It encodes CSARERGNTGELFF.

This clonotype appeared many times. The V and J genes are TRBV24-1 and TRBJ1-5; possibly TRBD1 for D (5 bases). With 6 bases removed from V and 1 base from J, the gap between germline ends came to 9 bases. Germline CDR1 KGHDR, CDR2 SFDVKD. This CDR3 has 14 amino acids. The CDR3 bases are TGTGCCACCAGTAGGGGTTTGAGCAATCAGCCCCAGCATTTT. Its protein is CATSRGLSNQPQHF.

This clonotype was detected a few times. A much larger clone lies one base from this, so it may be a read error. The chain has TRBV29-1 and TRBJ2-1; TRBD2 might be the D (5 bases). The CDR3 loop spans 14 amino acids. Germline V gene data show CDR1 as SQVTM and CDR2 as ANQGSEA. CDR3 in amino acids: CSVLTGNTYNVQFF. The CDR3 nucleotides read TGCAGCGTACTAACGGGGAACACCTACAATGTGCAGTTCTTC.

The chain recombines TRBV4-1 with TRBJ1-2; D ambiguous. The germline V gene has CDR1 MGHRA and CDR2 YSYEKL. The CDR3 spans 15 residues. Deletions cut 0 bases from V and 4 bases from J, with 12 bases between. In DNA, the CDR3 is TGCGCCAGCAGCCAAGATTCATCCGAATTCTATGGCTACACCTTC. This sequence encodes CASSQDSSEFYGYTF.

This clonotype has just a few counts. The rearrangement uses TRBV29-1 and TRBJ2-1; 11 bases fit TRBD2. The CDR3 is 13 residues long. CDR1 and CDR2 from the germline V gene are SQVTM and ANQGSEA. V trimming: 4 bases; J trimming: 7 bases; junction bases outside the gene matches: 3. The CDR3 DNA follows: TGCAGCGTTGGACTAGCGGGATGGAATGAGCAGTTCTTC. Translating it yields CSVGLAGWNEQFF.

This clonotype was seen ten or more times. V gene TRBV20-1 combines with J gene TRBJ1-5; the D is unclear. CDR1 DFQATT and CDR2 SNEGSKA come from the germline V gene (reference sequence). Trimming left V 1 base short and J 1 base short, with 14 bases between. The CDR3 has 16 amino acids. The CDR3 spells CSARVRGVGSNQPQHF. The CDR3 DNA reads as TGCAGTGCTAGAGTCCGGGGAGTGGGGAGCAATCAGCCCCAGCATTTT.

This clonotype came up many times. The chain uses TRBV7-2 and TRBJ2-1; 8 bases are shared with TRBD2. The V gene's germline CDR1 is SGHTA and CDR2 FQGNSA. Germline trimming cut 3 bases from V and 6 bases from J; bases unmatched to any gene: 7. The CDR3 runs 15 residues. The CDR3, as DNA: TGTGCCAGCAGCTTGGCGGGAGGAAGCCTCAATGAGCAGTTCTTC. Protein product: CASSLAGGSLNEQFF.

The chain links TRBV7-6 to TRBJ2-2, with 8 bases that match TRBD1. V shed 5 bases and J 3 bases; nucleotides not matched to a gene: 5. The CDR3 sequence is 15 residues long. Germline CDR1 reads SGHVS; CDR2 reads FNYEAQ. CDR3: CASSRDRRDTGELFF. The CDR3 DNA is TGTGCCAGCAGCCGGGACAGGAGGGACACCGGGGAGCTGTTTTTT.

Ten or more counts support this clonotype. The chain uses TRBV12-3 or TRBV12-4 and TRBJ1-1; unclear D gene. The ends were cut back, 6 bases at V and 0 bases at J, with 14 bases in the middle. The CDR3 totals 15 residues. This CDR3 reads CASSLAGDLNTEAFF. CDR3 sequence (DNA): TGTGCCAGCAGCCTAGCCGGCGATCTGAACACTGAAGCTTTCTTT.

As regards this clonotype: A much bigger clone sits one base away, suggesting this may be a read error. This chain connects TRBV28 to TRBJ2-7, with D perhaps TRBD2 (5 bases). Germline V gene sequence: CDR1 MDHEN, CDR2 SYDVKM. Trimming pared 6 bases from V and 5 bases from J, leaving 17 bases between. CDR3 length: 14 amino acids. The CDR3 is CASRRAETPHEQYF. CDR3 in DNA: TGTGCCAGCAGAAGAGCGGAGACTCCACACGAGCAGTACTTC.

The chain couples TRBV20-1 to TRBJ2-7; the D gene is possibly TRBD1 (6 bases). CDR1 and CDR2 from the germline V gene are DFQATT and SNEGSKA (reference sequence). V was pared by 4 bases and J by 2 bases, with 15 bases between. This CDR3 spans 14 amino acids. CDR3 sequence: CSAKYLTGTYEQYF. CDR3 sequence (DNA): TGCAGTGCTAAATACCTTACAGGGACCTACGAGCAGTACTTC.

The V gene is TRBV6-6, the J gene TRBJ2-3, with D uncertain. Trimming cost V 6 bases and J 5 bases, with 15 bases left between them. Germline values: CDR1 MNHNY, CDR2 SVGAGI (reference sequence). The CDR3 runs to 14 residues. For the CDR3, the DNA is TGTGCCAGCAGAGTAGCACACGAAGGAGATACGCAGTATTTT. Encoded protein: CASRVAHEGDTQYF.

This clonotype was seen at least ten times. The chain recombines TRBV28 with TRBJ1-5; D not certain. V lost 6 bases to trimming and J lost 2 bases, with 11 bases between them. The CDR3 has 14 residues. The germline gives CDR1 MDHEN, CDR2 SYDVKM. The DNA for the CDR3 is TGTGCCAGCAGAGAGACCGGGGGCAATCAGCCCCAGCATTTT. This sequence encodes CASRETGGNQPQHF.

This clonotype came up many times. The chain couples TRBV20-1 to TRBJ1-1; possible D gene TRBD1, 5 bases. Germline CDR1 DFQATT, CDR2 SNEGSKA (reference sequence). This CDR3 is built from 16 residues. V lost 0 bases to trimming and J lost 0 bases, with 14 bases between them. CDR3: CSARDLWGGLNTEAFF. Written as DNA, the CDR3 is TGCAGTGCTAGAGACCTGTGGGGCGGACTGAACACTGAAGCTTTCTTT.

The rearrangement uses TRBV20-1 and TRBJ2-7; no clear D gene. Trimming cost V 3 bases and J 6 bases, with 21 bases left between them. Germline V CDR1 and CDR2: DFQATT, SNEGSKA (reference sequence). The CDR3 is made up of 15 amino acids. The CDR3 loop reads CSARKERPSALEQYF. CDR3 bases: TGCAGTGCTAGGAAAGAGCGACCTTCGGCGCTCGAGCAGTACTTC.

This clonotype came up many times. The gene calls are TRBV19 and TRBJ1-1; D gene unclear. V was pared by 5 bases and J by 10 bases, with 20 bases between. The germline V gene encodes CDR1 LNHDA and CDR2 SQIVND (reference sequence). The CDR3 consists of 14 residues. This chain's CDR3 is CASSLPGRPTGAFF. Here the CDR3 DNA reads TGTGCCAGTAGTTTACCGGGCCGCCCAACGGGAGCTTTCTTT. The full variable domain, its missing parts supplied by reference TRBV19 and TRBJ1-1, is DGGITQSPKYLFRKEGQNVTLSCEQNLNHDAMYWYRQDPGQGLRLIYYSQIVNDFQKGDIAEGYSVSREKKESFPLTVTSAQKNPTAFYLCASSLPGRPTGAFFGQGTRLTVV.

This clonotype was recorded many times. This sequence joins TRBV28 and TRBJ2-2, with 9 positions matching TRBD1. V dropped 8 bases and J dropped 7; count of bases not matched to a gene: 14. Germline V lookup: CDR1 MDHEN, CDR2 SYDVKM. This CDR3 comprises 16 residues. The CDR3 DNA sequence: TGTGCCAGCCAACTCCCGGGACAGGGAGGTGGCGGGGAGCTGTTTTTT. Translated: CASQLPGQGGGGELFF.

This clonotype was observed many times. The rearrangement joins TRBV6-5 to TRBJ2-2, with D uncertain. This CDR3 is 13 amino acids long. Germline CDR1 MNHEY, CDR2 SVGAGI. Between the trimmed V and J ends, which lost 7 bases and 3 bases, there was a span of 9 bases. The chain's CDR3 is CASKDRYTGELFF. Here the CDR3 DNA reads TGTGCCAGCAAAGACCGATACACCGGGGAGCTGTTTTTT.

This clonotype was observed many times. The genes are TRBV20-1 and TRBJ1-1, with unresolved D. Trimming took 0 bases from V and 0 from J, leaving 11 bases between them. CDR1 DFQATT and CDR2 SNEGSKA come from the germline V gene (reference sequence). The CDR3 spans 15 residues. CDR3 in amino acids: CSARDAQAMNTEAFF. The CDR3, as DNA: TGCAGTGCTAGAGATGCCCAGGCTATGAACACTGAAGCTTTCTTT.

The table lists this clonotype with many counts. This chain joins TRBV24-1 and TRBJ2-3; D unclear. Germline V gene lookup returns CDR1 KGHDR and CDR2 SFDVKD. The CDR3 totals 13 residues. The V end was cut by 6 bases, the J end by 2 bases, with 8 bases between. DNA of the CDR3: TGTGCCACCAGTTCTGGGAACACAGATACGCAGTATTTT. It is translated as CATSSGNTDTQYF.

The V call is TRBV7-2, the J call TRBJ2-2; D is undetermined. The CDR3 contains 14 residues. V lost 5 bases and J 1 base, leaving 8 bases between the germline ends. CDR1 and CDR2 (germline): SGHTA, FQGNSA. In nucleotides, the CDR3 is TGTGCCAGCAGCCGCATGAGGAACACCGGGGAGCTGTTTTTT. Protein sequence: CASSRMRNTGELFF. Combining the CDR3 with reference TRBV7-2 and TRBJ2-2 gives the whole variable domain GAGVSQSPSNKVTEKGKDVELRCDPISGHTALYWYRQSLGQGLEFLIYFQGNSAPDKSGLPSDRFSAERTGGSVSTLTIQRTQQEDSAVYLCASSRMRNTGELFFGEGSRLTVL.

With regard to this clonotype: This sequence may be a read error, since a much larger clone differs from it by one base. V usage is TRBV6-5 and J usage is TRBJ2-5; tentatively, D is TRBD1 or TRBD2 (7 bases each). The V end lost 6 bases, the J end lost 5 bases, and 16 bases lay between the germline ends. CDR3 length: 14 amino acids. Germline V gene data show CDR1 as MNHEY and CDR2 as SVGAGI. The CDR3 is CASSLRGDSETQYF. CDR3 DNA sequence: TGTGCCAGCAGCCTCCGGGGGGACAGTGAGACCCAGTACTTC.

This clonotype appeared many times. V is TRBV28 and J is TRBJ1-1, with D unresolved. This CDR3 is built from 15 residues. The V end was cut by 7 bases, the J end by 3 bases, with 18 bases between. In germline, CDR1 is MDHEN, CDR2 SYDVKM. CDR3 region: CASMQVRLADTEAFF. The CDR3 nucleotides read TGTGCCAGCATGCAGGTCCGGTTGGCCGACACTGAAGCTTTCTTT.

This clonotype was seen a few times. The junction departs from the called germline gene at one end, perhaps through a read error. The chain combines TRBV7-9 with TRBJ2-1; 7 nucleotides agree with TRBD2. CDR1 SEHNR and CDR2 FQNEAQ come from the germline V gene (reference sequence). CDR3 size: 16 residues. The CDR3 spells CAGSLPTPGTTSEQFF. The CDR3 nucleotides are TGTGCCGGCAGCCTCCCCACCCCCGGGACTACCAGTGAGCAGTTCTTC.

CDR3 region: CASSPYVFQAGDTPSNEQFF. The CDR3 DNA reads as TGTGCCAGCAGCCCATATGTTTTCCAAGCGGGAGACACCCCAAGCAATGAGCAGTTCTTC. The gene calls are TRBV5-4 and TRBJ2-1, with 8 bases matching TRBD2. The CDR3 is 20 amino acids. Germline CDR1 reads SGHNT; CDR2 reads YYREEE (reference sequence). Trimming removed 4 bases from V and 6 bases from J; junction bases left unmatched: 24. The full variable domain, its missing parts supplied by reference TRBV5-4 and TRBJ2-1, is ETGVTQSPTHLIKTRGQQVTLRCSSQSGHNTVSWYQQALGQGPQFIFQYYREEENGRGNFPPRFSGLQFPNYSSELNVNALELDDSALYLCASSPYVFQAGDTPSNEQFFGPGTRLTVL.